The 5 T cell receptor beta chains presented below share a single source sample, sequenced in a study of T cell responses to AZD1222 COVID-19 vaccine. Generated by immunoSEQ multiplex PCR, the TCRdb table keeps only in-frame clones and is missing some. The sample includes 57,000 or so clones, 65% to 85% seen only once; the top ten take roughly 25%. This material consisted of peripheral blood, taken 28 days after the second AZD1222 dose. These TCRs come from an adult who received the AZD1222 COVID-19 vaccine.

This clone was found a few times. The genes are TRBV12-3 or TRBV12-4 and TRBJ2-1; TRBD1 agrees at 7 bases. The CDR3 totals 13 residues. V shed 3 bases, J shed 6 bases, and the junction held 2 bases outside the gene matches. The CDR3 here is CASSLRGRNEQFF. Written as DNA, the CDR3 is TGTGCCAGCAGTTTGAGGGGGCGCAATGAGCAGTTCTTC.

The rearrangement uses TRBV14 and TRBJ2-7; 7 nucleotides align to TRBD2. Germline V gives CDR1 SGHDN, CDR2 FVKESK. Trimming removed 1 base from V and 2 bases from J; junction bases left unmatched: 8. The length of the CDR3 is 16 residues. The CDR3 bases are TGTGCCAGCAGCCAAGTTGGTAGGCGGGGGACCTACGAGCAGTACTTC. This translates into CASSQVGRRGTYEQYF.

The gene calls are TRBV5-1 and TRBJ2-2; 8 bases match TRBD1. The CDR3 runs to 15 residues. V shed 3 bases and J 2 bases; nucleotides not matched to a gene: 3. Germline-derived CDR1 and CDR2 are SGHRS and YFSETQ. The CDR3 nucleotides read TGCGCCAGCAGCTCAGGGGGCGCAAACACCGGGGAGCTGTTTTTT. It is translated as CASSSGGANTGELFF.

This chain joins TRBV2 and TRBJ2-2; 15 bases align to TRBD2. The CDR3 extends over 18 amino acids. The germline V gene has CDR1 SNHLY and CDR2 FYNNEI. Losses at the gene ends were 7 bases for V and 5 bases for J; bases not matched to a gene: 11. DNA of the CDR3: TGTGCCAGCATATTCGGGACTAGCGGGAGGTCTAATACCGGGGAGCTGTTTTTT. It translates to CASIFGTSGRSNTGELFF. Based on the CDR3 plus reference TRBV2 and TRBJ2-2, the full variable domain is EPEVTQTPSHQVTQMGQEVILRCVPISNHLYFYWYRQILGQKVEFLVSFYNNEISEKSEIFDDQFSVERPDGSNFTLKIRSTKLEDSAMYFCASIFGTSGRSNTGELFFGEGSRLTVL.

This clone was counted a few times. The chain couples TRBV19 to TRBJ1-4; no clear D. V was shortened by 0 bases and J by 0 bases, with 8 bases between the two germline ends. This CDR3 region has 16 residues. Germline V gene lookup returns CDR1 LNHDA and CDR2 SQIVND (reference sequence). The CDR3 region is CASSIDAGATNEKLFF. The CDR3 bases are TGTGCCAGTAGTATAGATGCGGGTGCAACTAATGAAAAACTGTTTTTT.